This entry lists 27 T cell receptor beta chains sequenced from one sample in a study of T-cell memory formation after mild COVID-19. TCRdb reprocessed the 5' RACE reads with MiXCR, giving one entry per CDR3 protein. The table lists around 47,000 distinct CDR3 sequences, 8.5% to 10% of them singletons. Sequencing was done on a sample of PBMCs or a T cell subset sorted from them (not recorded which). These receptors were obtained from an adult woman who had mild COVID-19 (a few samples of this study predate the infection). Cell type and time point are not known.

The V gene is TRBV10-3, the J gene TRBJ1-3; D might be TRBD1 (5 bases). Per germline, CDR1 ENHRY and CDR2 SYGVKD. The ends were cut back, 4 bases at V and 1 base at J, with 5 bases in the middle. The CDR3 sequence is 13 residues long. The CDR3 reads CAISGTSGNTIYF. The DNA of the CDR3 is TGTGCCATCAGTGGGACATCTGGAAACACCATATATTTT.

This chain joins TRBV7-9 and TRBJ2-7, with D possibly TRBD1 on 6 matching bases. The V end lost 5 bases, the J end lost 5 bases, and 13 bases lay between the germline ends. The CDR3 runs 13 residues. Germline V gives CDR1 SEHNR, CDR2 FQNEAQ (reference sequence). This chain's CDR3 is CASSPQQGDEQYF. In DNA form, the CDR3 reads TGTGCCAGCAGCCCCCAACAGGGCGACGAGCAGTACTTC.

The chain combines TRBV24-1 with TRBJ2-3; D might be TRBD2 (6 bases). The CDR3 covers 17 residues. Trimming left V 5 bases short and J 3 bases short, with 20 bases between. From germline, CDR1 is KGHDR and CDR2 SFDVKD. CDR3 nucleotides: TGTGCCACCAGTGGCCTTCCTAGCGCCACACGTACAGATACGCAGTATTTT. The encoded protein is CATSGLPSATRTDTQYF.

The sample holds many counts of this clonotype. The V gene is TRBV20-1, the J gene TRBJ1-5; D is ambiguous. The CDR3 sequence is 14 residues long. The V and J ends lost 7 bases and 5 bases respectively, with 18 bases between them. Germline V gene sequence: CDR1 DFQATT, CDR2 SNEGSKA (reference sequence). CDR3 bases: TGCAGTGTAGCCTCAGCGATCGGGGATCAGCCCCAGCATTTT. As protein: CSVASAIGDQPQHF.

This clonotype was seen more than once but under ten times. This chain links TRBV4-1 with TRBJ1-2, with a weak D call TRBD1 (5 bases). V was clipped by 0 bases and J by 3 bases, with 11 bases between them. This CDR3 spans 15 amino acids. The germline gives CDR1 MGHRA, CDR2 YSYEKL. The CDR3 is CASSQEGQGHYGYTF. In DNA, the CDR3 is TGCGCCAGCAGCCAAGAGGGTCAGGGTCACTATGGCTACACCTTC.

This clonotype has only a few counts. The J gene is TRBJ2-7, the V gene TRBV28; 8 nucleotides align to TRBD2. CDR1 and CDR2 (germline): MDHEN, SYDVKM. Unmatched junction bases numbered 8, after V lost 6 bases and J lost 1 base. The CDR3 is 15 amino acids. The CDR3 sequence is CASSPRGGGSYEQYF. The DNA of the CDR3 is TGTGCCAGCAGCCCCCGGGGGGGAGGTTCCTACGAGCAGTACTTC.

This clonotype was seen ten or more times. This chain links TRBV5-1 with TRBJ2-7; tentatively, D is TRBD2 (5 bases). Trimming took off 7 bases at V and 0 bases at J, with 5 bases between the two ends. CDR3 size: 11 residues. Germline lookup yields CDR1 SGHRS and CDR2 YFSETQ. CDR3 nucleotides: TGCGCCAGCGGGAGCTCCTACGAGCAGTACTTC. Amino acid sequence: CASGSSYEQYF.

The rearrangement links TRBV20-1 to TRBJ1-1; D call uncertain. Germline loops: CDR1 DFQATT, CDR2 SNEGSKA (reference sequence). Trimming left V 0 bases short and J 1 base short, with 12 bases between. The CDR3 spans 15 residues. CDR3 sequence: CSARDYLRANTEAFF. In DNA form, the CDR3 reads TGCAGTGCTAGAGATTACCTCCGGGCGAACACTGAAGCTTTCTTT.

This clonotype occurred a few times. V and J are TRBV12-3 or TRBV12-4 and TRBJ2-1; TRBD2 matches at 8 bases. This CDR3 has 16 residues. The trim removed 6 bases at V and 0 bases at J, leaving 7 bases unmatched. CDR3 sequence reads: CASSRLAPSSYNEQFF. In DNA form, the CDR3 reads TGTGCCAGCAGCAGACTAGCGCCTAGCTCCTACAATGAGCAGTTCTTC.

The chain joins TRBV5-4 to TRBJ2-5; 9 bases match TRBD1. CDR1 SGHNT and CDR2 YYREEE come from the germline V gene (reference sequence). This CDR3 comprises 14 residues. V was pared by 4 bases and J by 5 bases, with 6 bases of the junction left unmatched. In DNA, the CDR3 is TGTGCCAGCAGCCGGGGACAGGGAGAGGAGACCCAGTACTTC. Amino acid sequence: CASSRGQGEETQYF.

The chain is built from TRBV29-1 and TRBJ2-7, with TRBD2 identical over 9 bases. This CDR3 comprises 15 residues. V gave up 1 base and J gave up 3 bases; unmatched junction bases: 7. Germline V lookup: CDR1 SQVTM, CDR2 ANQGSEA. This CDR3 is CSVEAASGNLYEQYF. The CDR3 DNA is TGCAGCGTTGAAGCGGCTAGCGGGAACCTCTACGAGCAGTACTTC.

This sequence joins TRBV12-3 or TRBV12-4 and TRBJ1-1, with a possible D match to TRBD1 (5 bases). Between the trimmed V and J ends, which lost 8 bases and 1 base, there was a span of 17 bases. CDR3 length equals 15 residues. The CDR3 sequence is CASGGVYTRNTEAFF. As DNA, the CDR3 is TGTGCCAGCGGAGGGGTCTATACGAGGAACACTGAAGCTTTCTTT.

CDR3 region: CASSLLNQPQHF. The DNA for the CDR3 is TGTGCCAGCAGCTTATTGAATCAGCCCCAGCATTTT. This chain joins TRBV7-9 and TRBJ1-5; no clear D gene. The CDR3 runs to 12 residues. V lost 2 bases to trimming and J lost 4 bases, with 3 bases between them. CDR1 SEHNR and CDR2 FQNEAQ come from the germline V gene (reference sequence).

CDR3 in DNA: TGTGCCAGCGGGGGGATCTACGAGCAGTACTTC. The encoded protein is CASGGIYEQYF. This rearrangement joins TRBV25-1 to TRBJ2-7; D may be TRBD2 (6 bases). Trimming left V 8 bases short and J 3 bases short, with 8 bases between. In germline, CDR1 is MGHDK, CDR2 SYGVNS. The CDR3 is made up of 11 amino acids.

This clonotype was observed at least ten times. The chain uses TRBV27 and TRBJ2-1; maybe TRBD2 (6 bases). There are 13 residues in the CDR3. The V end lost 5 bases, the J end lost 6 bases, and 11 bases lay between the germline ends. Per germline, CDR1 MNHEY and CDR2 SMNVEV (reference sequence). The CDR3 spells CASSPGAPNEQFF. In DNA, the CDR3 is TGTGCCAGCAGTCCGGGAGCCCCCAATGAGCAGTTCTTC.

This clonotype was recorded many times. The CDR3 sequence: CASSYTVETQYF. CDR3 coding DNA: TGTGCCAGCAGTTACACGGTTGAGACCCAGTACTTC. The genes are TRBV6-2 or TRBV6-3 and TRBJ2-5, with D unresolved. Trimming pared 2 bases from V and 5 bases from J, leaving 6 bases between. Germline V gene lookup returns CDR1 MNHEY and CDR2 SVGEGT. This CDR3 contains 12 residues.

V usage is TRBV5-1 and J usage is TRBJ2-1; the D call may be TRBD1 or TRBD2 (5 bases each). V lost 0 bases, J lost 8 bases, and 12 bases lay in between. The CDR3 is 14 residues long. Germline CDR1 SGHRS, CDR2 YFSETQ. CDR3 coding DNA: TGCGCCAGCAGCTTGGTTGGGGGAGTGGATGAGCAGTTCTTC. Residues: CASSLVGGVDEQFF.

The chain couples TRBV4-1 to TRBJ2-5; weak D call: TRBD1 (5 bases). The length of the CDR3 is 13 residues. V was shortened by 5 bases and J by 4 bases, with 11 bases between the two germline ends. Germline V CDR1 and CDR2: MGHRA, YSYEKL. CDR3 loop: CASSFGRVETQYF. In DNA, the CDR3 is TGCGCCAGCAGCTTCGGCAGGGTAGAGACCCAGTACTTC.

This clonotype has a handful of counts. V is TRBV24-1 and J is TRBJ2-3, with D perhaps being TRBD1 or TRBD2 (5 bases each). CDR1 and CDR2 from the germline V gene are KGHDR and SFDVKD. CDR3 length: 16 residues. With 1 base removed from V and 3 bases from J, the gap between germline ends came to 13 bases. CDR3 amino acids: CATSDFTRGTTDTQYF. The CDR3 nucleotides read TGTGCCACCAGTGATTTCACTAGGGGCACGACAGATACGCAGTATTTT.

Worth noting for this clonotype: Being one base from a much bigger clone, this may be a read error. This chain links TRBV12-3 or TRBV12-4 with TRBJ2-3, with D hard to call. The length of the CDR3 is 13 residues. The CDR3 DNA reads as TGTGCCAGCAGTTTAAGGCGCGGAGATAAGCAGTATTTT. Translated: CASSLRRGDKQYF.

This clonotype showed up many times. The rearrangement uses TRBV12-3 or TRBV12-4 and TRBJ2-2; 13 bases fit TRBD2. Germline trimming cut 7 bases from V and 4 bases from J; bases unmatched to any gene: 12. The CDR3 covers 18 residues. The CDR3 nucleotides read TGTGCCAGCAACACGGGACTAGCGGGAACCAAATCCACCGGGGAGCTGTTTTTT. Translating gives CASNTGLAGTKSTGELFF.

This clonotype was seen repeatedly, ten times or more. The V call is TRBV5-1, the J call TRBJ2-7, with 15 bases that match TRBD2. V gave up 4 bases and J gave up 5 bases; unmatched junction bases: 7. The CDR3 consists of 16 residues. Germline V CDR1 and CDR2: SGHRS, YFSETQ. Written as DNA, the CDR3 is TGCGCCAGCAGCGCACCGGGACTAGCGGGAGGCAACGAGCAGTACTTC. Its translation: CASSAPGLAGGNEQYF.

This clonotype has at least ten counts. The chain couples TRBV27 to TRBJ2-1; 12 positions match TRBD2. The CDR3 loop spans 15 amino acids. Germline V lookup: CDR1 MNHEY, CDR2 SMNVEV (reference sequence). Trimming at V came to 10 bases and at J to 2 bases, leaving 6 bases not matched to a gene. As DNA, the CDR3 is TGTGCCACCCGCAGACTAGCGGGAGCCTACAATGAGCAGTTCTTC. Amino acids: CATRRLAGAYNEQFF.

This clonotype has only a few counts. The V and J genes are TRBV20-1 and TRBJ1-5; TRBD1 is a possible D gene (6 bases). This CDR3 region has 12 residues. V lost 6 bases to trimming and J lost 9 bases, with 15 bases between them. Per germline, CDR1 DFQATT and CDR2 SNEGSKA (reference sequence). The CDR3 DNA is TGCAGTGCCATCCGGGGGCAAGGGCCCCAGCATTTT. It is translated as CSAIRGQGPQHF.

This clonotype was counted many times. The chain employs TRBV9 and TRBJ2-4; no firm D call. Germline-derived CDR1 and CDR2 are SGDLS and YYNGEE. The CDR3 contains 11 residues. V was shortened by 4 bases and J by 10 bases, with 9 bases between the two germline ends. CDR3 coding DNA: TGTGCCAGCAGCCCCGGAACGATTCAGTACTTC. Translation gives CASSPGTIQYF.

The chain carries TRBV20-1 and TRBJ2-1; TRBD2 agrees at 11 bases. The CDR3 loop spans 18 amino acids. Trimming took 0 bases from V and 2 from J; bases not matched to a gene: 9. The germline CDR1 and CDR2 sequences are DFQATT and SNEGSKA (reference sequence). CDR3 in amino acids: CSARDTSGLAGPYNEQFF. The CDR3 DNA sequence: TGCAGTGCTAGAGACACCTCCGGACTAGCGGGCCCCTACAATGAGCAGTTCTTC.

The chain couples TRBV6-5 to TRBJ2-3; 7 bases match TRBD1. The J segment lost 0 bases and the V segment lost 7 bases, leaving 10 bases of the junction unmatched. The length of the CDR3 is 16 residues. CDR1 MNHEY and CDR2 SVGAGI come from the germline V gene. The CDR3 DNA reads as TGTGCCAGCAAATACCTGGGACAGTCTAGCACAGATACGCAGTATTTT. Translating it yields CASKYLGQSSTDTQYF.